This T cell receptor beta chain originates from a study of cytomegalovirus exposure and HLA in healthy donors. 13 Jbeta primers and 60 Vbeta primers were used for the PCR. The protocol was immunoSEQ multiplex PCR, while the TCRdb copy is restricted to in-frame clones and leaves out a portion. This sample has over 100,000 clones, with approximately 82% found just once. This clone is a singleton in its sample. Antigen specificity is unknown. Overall study results and limits: Information on immune exposure was restricted to one variable (CMV serostatus).

The CDR3 runs 14 residues. Germline V CDR1 and CDR2: WSHSY, SAAADI. V shed 10 bases and J 0 bases; nucleotides not matched to a gene: 6. The sequencing input was PBMCs. This chain links TRBV10-2 with TRBJ1-5, with TRBD1 matching 7 bases. The TCR was taken from a man between 40 and 49 years old in good health and CMV-seronegative. The CDR3 is CANPGQLSNQPQHF. CDR3 in DNA: TGCGCCAACCCGGGACAGCTTAGCAATCAGCCCCAGCATTTT.